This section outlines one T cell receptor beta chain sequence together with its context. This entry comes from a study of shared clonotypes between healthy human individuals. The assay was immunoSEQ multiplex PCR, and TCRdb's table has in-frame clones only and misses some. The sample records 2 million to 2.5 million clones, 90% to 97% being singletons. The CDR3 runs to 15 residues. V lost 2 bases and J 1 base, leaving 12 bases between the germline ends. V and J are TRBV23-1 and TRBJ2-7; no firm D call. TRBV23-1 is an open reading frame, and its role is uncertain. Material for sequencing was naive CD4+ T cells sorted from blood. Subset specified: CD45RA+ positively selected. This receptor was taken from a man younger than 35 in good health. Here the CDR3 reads CASSQPPVTSYEQYF. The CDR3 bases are TGCGCCAGCAGTCAACCCCCGGTTACTTCCTACGAGCAGTACTTC.